Listed below are T cell receptor beta chains from one sample, sequenced in a study of T cell changes during pregnancy in multiple sclerosis. The table came from immunoSEQ multiplex PCR; TCRdb's copy has only in-frame clones and leaves some out. The sample carries fewer than 45,000 clones, around nine tenths recorded once. The specimen comprised CD8+ T cells from peripheral blood mononuclear cells, sampled after pregnancy. Receptor source: a female donor in good health, enrolled as a control in a pregnancy study. The CDR3 runs from the conserved cysteine through the conserved F or W. D genes are given only for firm matches. The size entry is marked missing in some rows and otherwise reads once, few, many or a size class.

v_call	clone_size	d_call	j_call	cdr3_length	cdr3_aa	cdr3_nt
TRBV5-8	once	-	TRBJ1-1	10	CASSLMLSFF	TGTGCCAGCAGCTTAATGTTATCTTTCTTT
TRBV7-9	once	-	TRBJ1-1	14	CASSHPPKNTEAFF	TGTGCCAGCAGCCATCCCCCCAAGAACACTGAAGCTTTCTTT
TRBV11-2	-	-	TRBJ1-2	15	CASSLDPDTFYGYTF	TGTGCCAGCAGCTTAGATCCGGACACCTTCTATGGCTACACCTTC
TRBV5-4	-	-	TRBJ2-1	14	CASSFSLAGDEQFF	TGTGCCAGCAGCTTCTCACTAGCCGGCGATGAGCAGTTCTTC
TRBV4-1	once	-	TRBJ1-2	14	CASSQQGALYGYTF	TGCGCCAGCAGCCAGCAAGGGGCCCTCTATGGCTACACCTTC
TRBV9	-	-	TRBJ1-2	13	CASSSPGGSGYTF	TGTGCCAGCAGCTCCCCGGGGGGTTCTGGCTACACCTTC
TRBV5-6	-	TRBD1	TRBJ1-2	14	CASSQGQGFYGYTF	TGTGCCAGCAGCCAAGGACAGGGTTTCTATGGCTACACCTTC
TRBV4-3	-	-	TRBJ1-2	15	CASSPQNRPGYGYTF	TGCGCCAGCAGCCCCCAAAACCGCCCGGGCTATGGCTACACCTTC
TRBV4-3	-	TRBD2	TRBJ2-5	16	CASSQRLGGAGETQYF	TGCGCCAGCAGCCAACGTCTCGGGGGGGCCGGAGAGACCCAGTACTTC
TRBV19	once	TRBD2	TRBJ2-5	18	CASSIDLTSVFSQETQYF	TGTGCCAGTAGTATAGATTTAACTAGCGTTTTCTCACAAGAGACCCAGTACTTC
TRBV4-1	-	-	TRBJ1-1	15	CASSSRGTANTEAFF	TGCGCCAGCAGCTCCCGCGGGACGGCAAACACTGAAGCTTTCTTT
TRBV27	-	TRBD2	TRBJ2-7	12	CASSSGLDEQYF	TGTGCCAGCAGTTCGGGACTAGACGAGCAGTACTTC
TRBV7-6	-	TRBD2	TRBJ2-3	16	CASSYQTSGGTDTQYF	TGTGCCAGCAGCTACCAGACTAGCGGGGGCACAGATACGCAGTATTTT
TRBV5-1	-	-	TRBJ1-2	13	CASSLLHYYGYTF	TGCGCCAGCAGCTTGTTACATTACTATGGCTACACCTTC
TRBV11-2	-	-	TRBJ1-1	14	CASSLRFENTEAFF	TGTGCCAGCAGCTTGAGGTTCGAGAACACTGAAGCTTTCTTT
TRBV6-1	-	TRBD1	TRBJ1-5	13	CASSGQEYQPQHF	TGTGCCAGCTCAGGACAGGAGTATCAGCCCCAGCATTTT
TRBV7-3	-	TRBD1	TRBJ1-6	14	CASSQIGGGSPLHF	TGCGCCAGCAGCCAAATAGGGGGCGGTTCACCCCTCCACTTT
TRBV5-1	-	TRBD2	TRBJ2-1	16	CASSPVSGGAGNEQFF	TGCGCCAGCAGCCCGGTTAGCGGGGGGGCTGGCAATGAGCAGTTCTTC
TRBV6-5	-	-	TRBJ2-2	15	CASSYSQGNTGELFF	TGTGCCAGCAGTTACTCGCAGGGCAACACCGGGGAGCTGTTTTTT
TRBV15	-	-	TRBJ1-1	16	CATSRDWRGTNTEAFF	TGTGCCACCAGCAGAGATTGGAGGGGAACGAACACTGAAGCTTTCTTT
TRBV6-5	-	-	TRBJ2-3	15	CASSGGRYLPDTQYF	TGTGCCAGCAGCGGGGGACGGTACCTCCCCGATACGCAGTATTTT
TRBV27	-	TRBD1	TRBJ1-2	17	CASSSSEPGQSNYGYTF	TGTGCCAGCAGTTCTAGCGAACCGGGACAGTCCAACTATGGCTACACCTTC
TRBV11-2	-	TRBD1	TRBJ2-1	14	CASSLEVDRDEQFF	TGTGCCAGCAGCTTAGAAGTGGACAGGGATGAGCAGTTCTTC
TRBV13	once	-	TRBJ1-1	13	CASSLALDTEAFF	TGTGCCAGCAGCTTAGCTCTCGACACTGAAGCTTTCTTT
TRBV11-1	-	TRBD1	TRBJ1-4	14	CASSPAGGEEKLFF	TGTGCCAGCAGCCCCGCAGGGGGAGAAGAAAAACTGTTTTTT
TRBV21-1	-	-	TRBJ2-7	16	CASSNSPRTRNYEQYF	TGTGCCAGCAGCAATTCCCCCCGGACTCGGAACTACGAGCAGTACTTC
TRBV30	once	-	TRBJ2-5	12	CAWSVGGETQYF	TGTGCCTGGAGTGTCGGGGGAGAGACCCAGTACTTC
TRBV13	-	TRBD1	TRBJ2-7	16	CASSSNTRTGVHEQYF	TGTGCCAGCAGCTCTAATACCCGGACAGGGGTCCACGAGCAGTACTTC
TRBV10-3	-	-	TRBJ1-2	14	CAISDTINDYGYTF	TGTGCCATCAGTGACACAATAAACGACTATGGCTACACCTTC
TRBV28	-	-	TRBJ1-1	14	CASSFGNGSTEAFF	TGTGCCAGCAGTTTCGGCAACGGGAGCACTGAAGCTTTCTTT
TRBV11-2	-	-	TRBJ1-2	15	CASSLKQRDHYGYTF	TGTGCCAGCAGCTTAAAACAGAGAGACCACTATGGCTACACCTTC
TRBV30	-	TRBD1	TRBJ2-2	14	CAWSQGTVGGELFF	TGTGCCTGGAGTCAGGGGACAGTCGGCGGGGAGCTGTTTTTT
TRBV5-4	-	TRBD1	TRBJ2-3	16	CASSLGGDRSTDTQYF	TGTGCCAGCAGCTTGGGGGGGGACAGGAGCACAGATACGCAGTATTTT
TRBV9	-	TRBD2	TRBJ2-3	17	CASSGLTSGASTDTQYF	TGTGCCAGCAGCGGATTGACTAGCGGGGCTAGCACAGATACGCAGTATTTT
TRBV5-4	-	TRBD1	TRBJ1-2	14	CASSPGQGVYGYTF	TGTGCCAGCAGCCCAGGACAGGGAGTTTATGGCTACACCTTC
TRBV5-6	-	-	TRBJ2-1	12	CASSLFEDEQFF	TGTGCCAGCAGCTTGTTTGAGGATGAGCAGTTCTTC
TRBV7-2	once	-	TRBJ1-2	12	CASSFRGGGYTF	TGTGCCAGCAGCTTCAGAGGCGGGGGCTACACCTTC
TRBV2	once	-	TRBJ1-1	14	CARPTGEGNTEAFF	TGTGCCAGGCCCACGGGGGAAGGGAACACTGAAGCTTTCTTT
TRBV5-4	-	TRBD1	TRBJ2-5	15	CASSLTQGAGETQYF	TGTGCCAGCAGCCTGACCCAGGGGGCTGGAGAGACCCAGTACTTC
TRBV4-3	-	-	TRBJ2-7	15	CASSQGSATTYEQYF	TGCGCCAGCAGCCAAGGGTCGGCGACTACCTACGAGCAGTACTTC
TRBV4-2	medium-sized	TRBD2	TRBJ2-5	14	CASSPLAGDETQYF	TGTGCCAGCAGCCCTCTGGCGGGGGATGAGACCCAGTACTTC
TRBV6-5	few	-	TRBJ1-1	13	CASSYGAGREAFF	TGTGCCAGCAGTTACGGCGCGGGACGGGAAGCTTTCTTT
TRBV27	-	TRBD1	TRBJ1-5	15	CASSTGTGRAQPQHF	TGTGCCAGCAGTACCGGGACAGGGCGGGCTCAGCCCCAGCATTTT
TRBV7-9	-	-	TRBJ2-7	14	CASSYTGKSYEQYF	TGTGCCAGCAGCTATACAGGGAAATCCTACGAGCAGTACTTC
TRBV6-5	-	-	TRBJ2-7	12	CASSTGTKEQYF	TGTGCCAGCAGTACCGGGACAAAGGAGCAGTACTTC
TRBV4-3	-	TRBD1	TRBJ1-5	14	CASSPGQDDQPQHF	TGCGCCAGCAGCCCGGGACAGGACGATCAGCCCCAGCATTTT
TRBV4-2	-	TRBD2	TRBJ2-7	15	CASSQELAGGYEQYF	TGTGCCAGCAGCCAAGAACTAGCGGGGGGTTACGAGCAGTACTTC
TRBV13	-	TRBD1	TRBJ2-7	14	CASSLDRGSNEQYF	TGTGCCAGCAGCCTTGACAGGGGGAGTAACGAGCAGTACTTC